Following are 17 T cell receptor beta chains from one sample sequenced in a study of Ad26.COV2.S vaccination and SARS-CoV-2 variants. Described treatment: roughly 18 received Ad26.COV2.S at low or high dose, single or two shots; about 5 received placebo; per-sample allocation not given. The investigators took samples on day 63 after the first vaccine or placebo injection. Repertoires were generated with immunoSEQ multiplex PCR, while TCRdb's copy carries only in-frame clones and drops some. The data hold roughly 450,000 clones, with about 93% observed a single time. The starting material was peripheral blood, obtained in a trial of Ad26.COV2.S vaccine versus placebo. The receptors were sampled from a person aged 18-65 years who received the Ad26.COV2.S COVID-19 vaccine or a placebo.

The rearrangement joins TRBV3-1 (or the pseudogene TRBV3-2) to TRBJ2-7, with D possibly TRBD1 on 6 matching bases. CDR1 LGHDT and CDR2 YNNKEL come from the germline V gene (reference sequence). CDR3 length: 19 amino acids. The V and J ends lost 2 bases and 0 bases respectively, with 23 bases between them. CDR3 sequence (DNA): TGTGCCAGCAGCCAAACGAGTTTATCACAGGGTTTTTTCTCCTACGAGCAGTACTTC. It encodes CASSQTSLSQGFFSYEQYF.

The genes are TRBV3-1 (or the pseudogene TRBV3-2) and TRBJ1-3; perhaps TRBD1 as D (5 bases). The CDR3 runs to 15 residues. The V end lost 0 bases, the J end lost 3 bases, and 9 bases lay between the germline ends. Germline assignment: CDR1 LGHDT and CDR2 YNNKEL (reference sequence). The CDR3 DNA reads as TGTGCCAGCAGCCAAGACGGGACTCTTGGAAACACCATATATTTT. It is translated as CASSQDGTLGNTIYF.

V and J are TRBV27 and TRBJ2-1; 7 bases are a match to TRBD2. The germline CDR1 and CDR2 sequences are MNHEY and SMNVEV (reference sequence). The CDR3 covers 15 residues. The V and J ends lost 4 bases and 2 bases, in that order; junction bases with no gene match: 5. In nucleotides, the CDR3 is TGTGCCAGCAGTTGGGACTACAACCCCTACAATGAGCAGTTCTTC. Its protein product is CASSWDYNPYNEQFF.

Turning to this clone: The same CDR3 arises from other DNA sequences in this sample as well. The V gene is TRBV5-1, the J gene TRBJ2-1; D tentatively reads TRBD1 or TRBD2 (5 bases each). In germline, CDR1 is SGHRS, CDR2 YFSETQ. The CDR3 extends over 15 amino acids. V lost 5 bases, J lost 9 bases, and 21 bases lay in between. The CDR3 DNA is TGCGCCAGCAGTCCTTTGACTACGAGACAGTTTGAGCAGTTCTTC. It encodes CASSPLTTRQFEQFF.

This chain connects TRBV19 to TRBJ2-7, with D perhaps matching TRBD1 or TRBD2 (5 bases each). V lost 3 bases and J 3 bases, leaving 15 bases between the germline ends. CDR1 and CDR2 from the germline V gene are LNHDA and SQIVND (reference sequence). The CDR3 has 15 amino acids. CDR3 loop: CASSMVLWGYYEQYF. For the CDR3, the DNA is TGTGCCAGTAGTATGGTTCTATGGGGGTACTACGAGCAGTACTTC.

J is TRBJ1-1 and V is TRBV19; tentative D call: TRBD1 (5 bases). Germline assignment: CDR1 LNHDA and CDR2 SQIVND (reference sequence). V was cut by 5 bases and J by 1 base, with 8 bases left in between. This CDR3 contains 13 residues. The CDR3 sequence is CASSFDRNTEAFF. In DNA, the CDR3 is TGTGCCAGTAGTTTTGACAGGAACACTGAAGCTTTCTTT.

This clone was found a few times. V usage is TRBV5-1 and J usage is TRBJ2-1; a possible D gene is TRBD1 (5 bases). Germline V gives CDR1 SGHRS, CDR2 YFSETQ. The CDR3 runs 14 residues. V was pared by 0 bases and J by 8 bases, with 12 bases between. CDR3 protein: CASSLDRQFDEQFF. Here the CDR3 DNA reads TGCGCCAGCAGCTTGGATAGACAGTTCGATGAGCAGTTCTTC.

The chain combines TRBV2 with TRBJ2-7, with 7 nucleotides matching TRBD2. The germline gives CDR1 SNHLY, CDR2 FYNNEI. V was clipped by 1 base and J by 6 bases; unmatched bases: 0. This CDR3 comprises 12 residues. In DNA form, the CDR3 reads TGTGCCAGCAGTGAAGGGGGGGGCGAGCAGTACTTC. It translates to CASSEGGGEQYF.

Note on this clone: The same CDR3 arises from other DNA sequences in this sample as well. The rearrangement links TRBV13 to TRBJ2-7; 11 nucleotides agree with TRBD2. The CDR3 sequence is 15 residues long. The junction had 4 bases not matched to a gene; V was cut back by 5 bases and J by 1 base. Looked up from germline, CDR1 is PRHDT and CDR2 is FYEKMQ (reference sequence). CDR3 nucleotides: TGTGCCAGCAGCCGTGGGACTAGCGGTTCCTACGAGCAGTACTTC. This encodes CASSRGTSGSYEQYF.

The gene calls are TRBV30 and TRBJ2-7, with no clear D. Per germline, CDR1 GTSNPN and CDR2 SVGIG (reference sequence). The CDR3 covers 11 residues. V dropped 3 bases and J dropped 6 bases, with 9 bases sitting between them. CDR3 sequence: CAWSAQFEQYF. The CDR3 coding sequence is TGTGCCTGGAGCGCTCAGTTCGAGCAGTACTTC.

This rearrangement joins TRBV6-2 or TRBV6-3 to TRBJ2-3, with TRBD2 matching over 7 bases. Germline V gene data show CDR1 as MNHEY and CDR2 as SVGEGT. Trimming removed 4 bases from V and 0 bases from J; junction bases left unmatched: 4. CDR3 size: 15 residues. DNA for the CDR3: TGTGCCAGCAGTTTCCTAGCGGCTAGCACAGATACGCAGTATTTT. Residues: CASSFLAASTDTQYF.

The chain has TRBV14 and TRBJ2-1; 12 bases agree with TRBD2. The CDR3 spans 15 residues. Germline V gene lookup returns CDR1 SGHDN and CDR2 FVKESK. After removal of 3 bases from V and 7 bases from J, the junction contained 4 bases not matched to a gene. This chain's CDR3 is CASSQRTSGTNEQFF. The CDR3 region has the DNA TGTGCCAGCAGCCAGCGGACTAGCGGGACGAATGAGCAGTTCTTC.

The V call is TRBV6-2 or TRBV6-3, the J call TRBJ1-2; D may be TRBD1 (5 bases). Germline V gene sequence: CDR1 MNHEY, CDR2 SVGEGT. The CDR3 loop spans 14 amino acids. Trimming took off 2 bases at V and 4 bases at J, with 11 bases between the two ends. CDR3 residues: CASSYNGQAYGYTF. The CDR3 DNA reads as TGTGCCAGCAGTTACAACGGACAAGCCTATGGCTACACCTTC.

V is TRBV10-3 and J is TRBJ2-1, with D possibly being TRBD1 or TRBD2 (6 bases each). There are 16 residues in the CDR3. Germline V gene lookup returns CDR1 ENHRY and CDR2 SYGVKD. Trimming removed 10 bases at V and 4 bases at J, with 23 bases between. The CDR3 DNA follows: TGTGCCACCATGAAGAAGGGGGGAACCGAATACAATGAGCAGTTCTTC. Protein: CATMKKGGTEYNEQFF.

The chain employs TRBV5-5 and TRBJ1-2; D is uncertain. This CDR3 is built from 14 residues. Per the germline V gene, CDR1 is SGHKS and CDR2 is YYEKEE (reference sequence). V lost 0 bases, J lost 0 bases, and 6 bases lay in between. This CDR3 is CASSLGETNYGYTF. The CDR3 DNA reads as TGTGCCAGCAGCTTGGGAGAGACTAACTATGGCTACACCTTC.

This clone came up a few times. The chain links TRBV10-1 to TRBJ2-2; 11 bases are a match to TRBD2. V shed 4 bases and J 5 bases; nucleotides not matched to a gene: 3. The germline V gene has CDR1 WNHNN and CDR2 SYGVQD (reference sequence). This CDR3 spans 15 amino acids. CDR3 DNA sequence: TGCGCCAGCAGTGCTGTAGCGGGAGGGACCGGGGAGCTGTTTTTT. It specifies CASSAVAGGTGELFF.

The chain joins TRBV19 to TRBJ1-5; 7 bases are a match to TRBD1. The CDR3 has 15 amino acids. Germline CDR1 and CDR2: LNHDA and SQIVND (reference sequence). Losses at the gene ends were 5 bases for V and 1 base for J; bases not matched to a gene: 5. The DNA for the CDR3 is TGTGCCAGTAGTCTACAGGGGAACAGCAATCAGCCCCAGCATTTT. Its protein is CASSLQGNSNQPQHF.